Listed here are 21 T cell receptor beta chains from one sample, sequenced in a study of human T cells and chemical hapten exposure (dated by TCRdb to 2020 to 2023). The library was built by means of RACE. Sequencing took place on a NextSeq 500. TCRdb reprocessed the public reads (quality trimming at Q25 with fastp, clone calling with MiXCR) and kept in-frame beta chains. One record per CDR3 amino acid sequence lists the most common genes and DNA. Here the sample has tens of thousands of distinct CDR3 sequences; approximately 9.5% occur a single time. Jointly, the top ten make up 11% to 15% of the sample. The sample's time point, from its label and the paper: patch test 2, 6 weeks after DPC sensitization. The sample's treatment or condition, from its label and the paper: therapeutic diphenylcyclopropenone sensitization with weekly scalp DPC. Total RNA was extracted from unfractionated whole blood collected in Tempus Blood RNA tubes.

Sequencing was performed on whole blood, taken in connection with sensitization to the hapten diphenylcyclopropenone (DPC). The receptor source for this set is a woman between 25 and 40 years old with alopecia areata. Some clones in this sample may be carry-over from other donors' samples.

This clonotype has just a few counts. Written as DNA, the CDR3 is TGTGCCAGCAGTGAAGTCCTAGGAGCAGTCCCCGGGGAGCTGTTTTTT. Translating it yields CASSEVLGAVPGELFF. The chain joins TRBV6-1 to TRBJ2-2; D is uncertain. The germline V gene encodes CDR1 MNHNS and CDR2 SASEGT. CDR3 length: 16 residues. V was shortened by 1 base and J by 6 bases, with 15 bases between the two germline ends.

By sample share, this clonotype is medium-sized. The rearrangement joins TRBV7-2 to TRBJ1-2; D unresolved. V dropped 8 bases and J dropped 4 bases, with 11 bases sitting between them. This CDR3 region has 12 residues. The V gene's germline CDR1 is SGHTA and CDR2 FQGNSA. CDR3 region: CASSEGGYGYTF. The CDR3 DNA reads as TGTGCCAGCTCAGAGGGAGGCTATGGCTACACCTTC.

This clonotype came up a few times. This chain connects TRBV20-1 to TRBJ2-6; D gene unclear. Germline CDR1 DFQATT, CDR2 SNEGSKA (reference sequence). There are 14 residues in the CDR3. Deletions cut 3 bases from V and 0 bases from J, with 6 bases between. In nucleotides, the CDR3 is TGCAGTGCTAGCTTTTCCTCTGGGGCCAACGTCCTGACTTTC. Translating it yields CSASFSSGANVLTF.

This clonotype was observed a few times. The gene calls are TRBV5-5 and TRBJ2-2, with TRBD2 identical over 7 bases. J was trimmed by 2 bases and V by 4 bases; bases with no gene match: 11. Germline V gene lookup returns CDR1 SGHKS and CDR2 YYEKEE (reference sequence). This CDR3 comprises 17 residues. The CDR3 coding sequence is TGTGCCAGCAGCCCGACCGGGGGGTGGATTAACACCGGGGAGCTGTTTTTT. Translated, it gives CASSPTGGWINTGELFF.

This clonotype came up a few times. J is TRBJ2-1 and V is TRBV15, with D possibly matching TRBD2 (5 bases). In germline, CDR1 is LNHNV, CDR2 YYDKDF (reference sequence). The CDR3 length is 14 residues. The V gene lost 0 bases and the J gene lost 8 bases, with 11 bases spanning the gap. The CDR3 spells CATSRDLGVDEQFF. The CDR3 bases are TGTGCCACCAGCAGAGATCTCGGGGTCGATGAGCAGTTCTTC. Variable domain in full (rest from reference TRBV15 and TRBJ2-1): DAMVIQNPRYQVTQFGKPVTLSCSQTLNHNVMYWYQQKSSQAPKLLFHYYDKDFNNEADTPDNFQSRRPNTSFCFLDIRSPGLGDTAMYLCATSRDLGVDEQFFGPGTRLTVL.

The J gene is TRBJ2-7, the V gene TRBV4-2, with 7 nucleotides matching TRBD1. The CDR3 contains 12 residues. Germline CDR1 is LGHNA and CDR2 is YNFKEQ. V was clipped by 4 bases and J by 6 bases; unmatched bases: 3. CDR3 DNA: TGTGCCAGCAGCCCGACAGGGCGCGAGCAGTACTTC. Translation gives CASSPTGREQYF.

This clonotype was picked up a small number of times. J is TRBJ2-2 and V is TRBV5-1, with TRBD2 matching 9 bases. CDR3 length: 15 residues. CDR1 SGHRS and CDR2 YFSETQ come from the germline V gene. Trimming removed 5 bases from V and 2 bases from J; junction bases left unmatched: 4. The CDR3 DNA is TGCGCCAGCAGGTCGACTAGCGGTAACACCGGGGAGCTGTTTTTT. Translated: CASRSTSGNTGELFF.

This clonotype was detected ten times or more. This chain connects TRBV6-6 to TRBJ2-7; possible D gene TRBD1, 5 bases. This CDR3 comprises 15 residues. Germline loops: CDR1 MNHNY, CDR2 SVGAGI (reference sequence). Deletions cut 7 bases from V and 1 base from J, with 17 bases between. The CDR3 DNA sequence: TGTGCCAGCACCCCGGCCTTAGGGGCTTCCTACGAGCAGTACTTC. It specifies CASTPALGASYEQYF.

The chain carries TRBV9 and TRBJ1-3; D is possibly TRBD1 (6 bases). The CDR3 contains 15 residues. V was clipped by 3 bases and J by 3 bases, with 13 bases between them. Germline-derived CDR1 and CDR2 are SGDLS and YYNGEE. The CDR3 loop is CASSASDSLGNTIYF. In nucleotides, the CDR3 is TGTGCCAGCAGCGCTTCGGACAGTCTTGGAAACACCATATATTTT.

The CDR3 nucleotides are TGTGCCAGCTCACCCAGACAGGAGAACACTGAAGCTTTCTTT. Its protein product is CASSPRQENTEAFF. The chain joins TRBV18 to TRBJ1-1; possibly TRBD1 for D (6 bases). Per the germline V gene, CDR1 is KGHSH and CDR2 is LQKENI. V was pared by 3 bases and J by 1 base, with 9 bases between. CDR3 length: 14 amino acids.

This clonotype was recorded a few times. The rearrangement joins TRBV28 to TRBJ2-1, with no clear D. The CDR3 sequence is 12 residues long. CDR1 is MDHEN, CDR2 SYDVKM, per germline. Trimming removed 6 bases at V and 10 bases at J, with 13 bases between. CDR3 nucleotides: TGTGCCAGCAGGACCGGGCTCAAAGAGCAGTTCTTC. Amino acid sequence: CASRTGLKEQFF.

This clonotype has a count of ten or more. This chain links TRBV6-2 or TRBV6-3 with TRBJ1-2; D unresolved. The ends were cut back, 6 bases at V and 7 bases at J, with 15 bases in the middle. The CDR3 has 13 residues. The germline V gene encodes CDR1 MNHEY and CDR2 SVGEGT. The CDR3 sequence: CASSSGTVSGYTF. The CDR3 region has the DNA TGTGCCAGCAGCTCAGGAACTGTCTCTGGCTACACCTTC.

The chain has TRBV7-9 and TRBJ2-2; 11 bases are a match to TRBD1. Germline values: CDR1 SEHNR, CDR2 FQNEAQ (reference sequence). The CDR3 contains 15 residues. J was trimmed by 6 bases and V by 3 bases; bases with no gene match: 3. This CDR3 is CASSFGQGAPGELFF. In nucleotides, the CDR3 is TGTGCCAGCAGCTTCGGACAGGGGGCGCCCGGGGAGCTGTTTTTT.

This chain joins TRBV7-2 and TRBJ2-5; a weak D match, TRBD1 (5 bases). Trimming took 8 bases from V and 1 from J, leaving 8 bases between them. This CDR3 is 12 amino acids long. Germline-derived CDR1 and CDR2 are SGHTA and FQGNSA. DNA of the CDR3: TGTGCCAGCCGCAGGGTCCAAGAGACCCAGTACTTC. Protein: CASRRVQETQYF.

In its sample, this clonotype was seen a few times. V gene TRBV25-1 combines with J gene TRBJ1-6; no clear D gene. Germline V lookup: CDR1 MGHDK, CDR2 SYGVNS. V lost 0 bases to trimming and J lost 3 bases, with 12 bases between them. This CDR3 region has 17 residues. The CDR3 protein is CASSEYGGLFYNSPLHF. Here the CDR3 DNA reads TGTGCCAGCAGTGAATACGGCGGCCTCTTCTATAATTCACCCCTCCACTTT.

The sample holds a few counts of this clonotype. The chain recombines TRBV6-6 with TRBJ2-7; the match to TRBD1 covers 7 bases. V lost 2 bases, J lost 6 bases, and 7 bases stayed unmatched. Germline loops: CDR1 MNHNY, CDR2 SVGAGI (reference sequence). This CDR3 has 14 amino acids. The CDR3 region is CASSYTGQVGEQYF. Written as DNA, the CDR3 is TGTGCCAGCAGTTACACAGGACAGGTCGGCGAGCAGTACTTC.

This clonotype rates as medium-sized. The genes are TRBV5-6 and TRBJ1-2; 8 nucleotides match TRBD1. Germline V CDR1 and CDR2: SGHDT, YYEEEE. CDR3 size: 16 residues. J was trimmed by 1 base and V by 4 bases; bases with no gene match: 9. CDR3 sequence: CASSPASGGHNYGYTF. The CDR3 region has the DNA TGTGCCAGCAGCCCGGCTTCAGGGGGCCATAACTATGGCTACACCTTC.

At least ten counts were recorded for this clonotype. This chain joins TRBV19 and TRBJ1-1; 9 positions match TRBD1. The J segment lost 2 bases and the V segment lost 10 bases, leaving 5 bases of the junction unmatched. CDR3 size: 13 residues. The germline V gene has CDR1 LNHDA and CDR2 SQIVND (reference sequence). DNA for the CDR3: TGTGCCACCCACAGGGGGCTTAACACTGAAGCTTTCTTT. As protein: CATHRGLNTEAFF.

The chain joins TRBV6-1 to TRBJ1-1; D is perhaps TRBD1 (6 bases). V lost 4 bases and J lost 1, with 10 bases in between. CDR1 is MNHNS, CDR2 SASEGT, per germline. The CDR3 contains 14 residues. CDR3 coding DNA: TGTGCCAGCAGTGTGGGGGCCACGAACACTGAAGCTTTCTTT. Translated: CASSVGATNTEAFF.

CDR3 DNA: TGTGCCAGTAGTACCCCAGGACAGGGATGGAACGAGCAGTACTTC. Translation gives CASSTPGQGWNEQYF. The V and J genes are TRBV19 and TRBJ2-7, with 8 bases identical to TRBD1. This CDR3 comprises 15 residues. V shed 4 bases and J 5 bases; nucleotides not matched to a gene: 10. Germline CDR1 and CDR2: LNHDA and SQIVND (reference sequence).

This clonotype has a count of ten or more. The rearrangement links TRBV28 to TRBJ2-2; D unclear. Germline assignment: CDR1 MDHEN and CDR2 SYDVKM. The CDR3 runs to 13 residues. V was pared by 5 bases and J by 2 bases, with 6 bases between. Here the CDR3 reads CASSRLNTGELFF. CDR3 nucleotides: TGTGCCAGCAGTAGGCTCAACACCGGGGAGCTGTTTTTT. The whole variable domain, remainder taken from reference TRBV28 and TRBJ2-2, is DVKVTQSSRYLVKRTGEKVFLECVQDMDHENMFWYRQDPGLGLRLIYFSYDVKMKEKGDIPEGYSVSREKKERFSLILESASTNQTSMYLCASSRLNTGELFFGEGSRLTVL.